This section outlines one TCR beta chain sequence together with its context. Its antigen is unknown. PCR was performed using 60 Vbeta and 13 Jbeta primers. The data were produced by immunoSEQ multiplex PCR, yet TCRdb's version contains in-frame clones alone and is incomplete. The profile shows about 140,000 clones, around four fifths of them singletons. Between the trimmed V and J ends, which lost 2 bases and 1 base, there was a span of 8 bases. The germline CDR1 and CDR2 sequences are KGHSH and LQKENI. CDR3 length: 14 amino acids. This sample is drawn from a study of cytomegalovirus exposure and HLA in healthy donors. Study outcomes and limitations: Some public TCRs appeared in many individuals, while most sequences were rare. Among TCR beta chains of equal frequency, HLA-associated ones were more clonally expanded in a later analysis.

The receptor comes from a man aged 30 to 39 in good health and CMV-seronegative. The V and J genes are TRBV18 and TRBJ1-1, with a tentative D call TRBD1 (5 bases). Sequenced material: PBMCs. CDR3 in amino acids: CASSPEQENTEAFF. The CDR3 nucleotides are TGTGCCAGCTCACCAGAACAGGAGAACACTGAAGCTTTCTTT.